This TCR beta chain was sequenced in a study of shared clonotypes between healthy human individuals (TCRdb year 2020). Context from the whole study: The cohort included a few men and a couple of women between 18 and 49 years of age. For each donor, three plates each were used for CD4 naive and CD4 memory, two plates were used for CD8 naive, and one plate was used for CD8 memory. Between about 0.94 and 8.9 billion PBMCs per donor were obtained by leukapheresis. To increase sequencing depth and limit assay-specific biases, TCR repertoire library preparation and sequencing were carried out by different laboratories using diverse techniques. To estimate repertoire size and how much clonotypes are shared between individuals, the study performed deep sequencing of blood TCR repertoires from roughly five healthy adults. Overall study outcomes, separate from this receptor: Estimated clonotype richness was generally larger for naive than for memory subsets. The small number of donors limited the genetic and exposure-history diversity represented. Compared with non-shared clonotypes, clonotypes shared by all four sorted-subset donors had higher generation probabilities. Pairwise subsampling indicated that sequencing depth was expected to affect the degree of clonotype sharing among donors. Sharing across a few donors was observed for 4.5% to 6.5% of naive CD4, less than 4% of naive CD8, roughly 2.4% of memory CD4, and around 0.42% of memory CD8 clonotypes. Rarefaction of sorted-subset datasets indicated incomplete sequencing despite the large sequencing depth. Only blood was sampled, and tissue TCR repertoires likely differ from those in blood.

Using the deep immunoSEQ assay, multiplex PCR amplified TCR CDR3 regions from genomic DNA. Extracted genomic DNA from each cell subset was spread evenly across all wells of several immunoSEQ 96-well plates, with each plate serving as a replicate. Each replicate PCR for sorted subsets received roughly 0.2 ug genomic DNA, equal to tens of thousands of T cell genomes. Purified libraries were measured with a Qubit 3.0 fluorometer, size-checked on a Bioanalyzer 2100, and measured again with the KAPA Library Quantification kit. Every immunoSEQ 96-well plate was sequenced on a separate single-read 150-cycle Illumina NextSeq 550 flow cell. Per the original workflow: The immunoSEQ output contained only junctional sequences without quality scores, so filtering could not match that applied to full-length reads. To assign V/J genes and CDR3, sequences were annotated against IMGT germline references using PyIR, a Python wrapper for IgBLAST v1.9. Reads were filtered out if the reads had weak V/J assignments (E-value above 1e-6), no CDR3, stop codons, out-of-frame junctions, or ambiguous translated residues. A V3J clonotype was defined by an identical inferred V gene, J gene, and CDR3 amino acid sequence. Percentage overlap between repertoires was calculated by dividing the number of shared unique clonotypes by the size of the smaller repertoire. Repertoire richness was assessed with RTK rarefaction, the Chao1 estimator, and Recon v2.1 estimates of unobserved clonotypes. Generation probabilities for all TCRbeta clonotypes obtained by the gDNA method from a handful of donors were computed using OLGA. This immuneACCESS table, as held by TCRdb, lists in-frame sequences with V and J called but not all clones. Of the missing ones, under half trace to an unresolved V gene in checked studies; the others have no known cause. The V and J calls and clone size were taken over from that table, and D and trimming were inferred from the DNA. This sample has some 2,100,000 clones in its table, and approximately 94% of those were observed once. The top ten hold 0.1% to 0.15% of the sample.

On this clone itself: It has no known antigen specificity. One base away there is no much larger clone; base qualities are not given.

Donors were healthy HIV-negative adults with no recently reported acute infections or vaccinations. All donors were Caucasian adults living in Nashville, Tennessee, USA. CD4+ T cells were enriched by magnetic negative selection; naive cells were then positively selected on CD45RA, and the negative fraction formed the memory subset. After blood collection by leukapheresis, PBMCs were isolated using Ficoll-Histopaque density gradient centrifugation and then cryopreserved in the vapor phase of liquid nitrogen. Analytical flow cytometry was used to check the purity and quantity of each magnetically sorted T cell population. Genomic DNA was isolated from every sorted fraction and measured by UV absorbance on a Nanodrop 2000c. The specimen sequenced was naive CD4+ T cells sorted from blood. The sample's cell subset or site label is to be understood as: CD45RA+ positively selected. The receptor comes from a man aged 18 to 29 in good health.

The CDR3 region has the sequence CAWARQSNEKLFF. The sequence in DNA is TGTGCCTGGGCCAGACAGTCTAATGAAAAACTGTTTTTT. The V and J genes are TRBV30 and TRBJ1-4, and the D gene may be TRBD1, 5 bases matching. Sequences GTSNPN (CDR1) and SVGIG (CDR2) are obtained from the germline V gene (reference sequence). The CDR3 measures 13 amino acids from cysteine to phenylalanine. Of the read, only the CDR3 DNA is kept; its 39 bases are in frame from base 1. V loses 5 bases of germline sequence and J loses 3 bases, and the interval between the two ends is 10 bases.